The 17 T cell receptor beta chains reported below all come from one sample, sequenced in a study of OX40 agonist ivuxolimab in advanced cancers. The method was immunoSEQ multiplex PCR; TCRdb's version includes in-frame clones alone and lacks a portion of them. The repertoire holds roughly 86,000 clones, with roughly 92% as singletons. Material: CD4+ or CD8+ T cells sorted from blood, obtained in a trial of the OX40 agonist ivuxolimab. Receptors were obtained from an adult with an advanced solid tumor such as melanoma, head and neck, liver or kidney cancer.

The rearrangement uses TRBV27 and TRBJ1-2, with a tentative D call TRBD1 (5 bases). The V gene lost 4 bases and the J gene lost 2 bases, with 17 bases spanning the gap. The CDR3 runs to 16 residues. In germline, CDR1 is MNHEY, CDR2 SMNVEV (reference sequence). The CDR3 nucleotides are TGTGCCAGCAGTTCCCGATTCGGGGGAAGAAACTATGGCTACACCTTC. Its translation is CASSSRFGGRNYGYTF.

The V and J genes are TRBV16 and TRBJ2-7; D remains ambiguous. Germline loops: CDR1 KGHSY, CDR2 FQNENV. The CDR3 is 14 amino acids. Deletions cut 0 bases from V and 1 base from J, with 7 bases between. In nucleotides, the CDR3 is TGTGCCAGCAGCCAATCGGTGCAGTCCTACGAGCAGTACTTC. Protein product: CASSQSVQSYEQYF. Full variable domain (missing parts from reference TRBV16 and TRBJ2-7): GEEVAQTPKHLVRGEGQKAKLYCAPIKGHSYVFWYQQVLKNEFKFLISFQNENVFDETGMPKERFSAKCLPNSPCSLEIQATKLEDSAVYFCASSQSVQSYEQYFGPGTRLTVT.

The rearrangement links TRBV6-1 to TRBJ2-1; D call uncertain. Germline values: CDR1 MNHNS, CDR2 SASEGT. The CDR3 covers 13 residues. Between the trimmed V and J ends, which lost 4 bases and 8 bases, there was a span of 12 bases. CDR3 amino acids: CASSGGGRYEQFF. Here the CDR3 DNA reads TGTGCCAGCAGTGGGGGTGGAAGGTATGAGCAGTTCTTC.

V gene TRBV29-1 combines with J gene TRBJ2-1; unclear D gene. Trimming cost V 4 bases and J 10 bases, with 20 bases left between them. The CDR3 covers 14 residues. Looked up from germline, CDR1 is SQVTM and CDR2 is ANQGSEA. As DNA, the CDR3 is TGCAGCGTTGTAGGGTTAAGCGACAATTGGGAGCAGTTCTTC. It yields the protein CSVVGLSDNWEQFF.

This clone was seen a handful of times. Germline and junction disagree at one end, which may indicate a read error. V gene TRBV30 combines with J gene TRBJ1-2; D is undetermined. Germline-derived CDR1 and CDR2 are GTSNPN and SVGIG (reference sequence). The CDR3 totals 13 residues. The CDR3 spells CAWSFSLRLTKIF. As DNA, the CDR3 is TGTGCCTGGAGTTTTTCTCTCAGACTTACCAAGATTTTC. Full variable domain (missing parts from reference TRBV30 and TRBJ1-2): SQTIHQWPATLVQPVGSPLSLECTVEGTSNPNLYWYRQAAGRGLQLLFYSVGIGQISSEVPQNLSASRPQDRQFILSSKKLLLSDSGFYLCAWSFSLRLTKIFGSGTRLTVV.

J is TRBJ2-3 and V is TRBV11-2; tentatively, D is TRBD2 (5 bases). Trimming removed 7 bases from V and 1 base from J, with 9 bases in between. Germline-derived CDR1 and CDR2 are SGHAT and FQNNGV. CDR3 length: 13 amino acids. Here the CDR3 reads CASIPGGTDTQYF. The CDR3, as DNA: TGTGCCAGCATTCCCGGGGGCACAGATACGCAGTATTTT.

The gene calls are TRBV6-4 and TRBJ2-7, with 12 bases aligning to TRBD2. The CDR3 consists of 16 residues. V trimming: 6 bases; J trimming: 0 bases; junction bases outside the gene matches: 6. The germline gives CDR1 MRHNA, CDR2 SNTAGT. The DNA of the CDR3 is TGTGCCAGCAGCCCCAAGACTAGCGGGAGCTCCTACGAGCAGTACTTC. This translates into CASSPKTSGSSYEQYF.

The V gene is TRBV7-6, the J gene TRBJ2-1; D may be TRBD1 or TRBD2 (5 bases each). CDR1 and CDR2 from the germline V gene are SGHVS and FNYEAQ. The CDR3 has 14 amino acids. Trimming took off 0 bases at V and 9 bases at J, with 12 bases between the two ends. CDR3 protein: CASSLAWGRSEQFF. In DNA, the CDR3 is TGTGCCAGCAGCTTAGCATGGGGACGGAGTGAGCAGTTCTTC.

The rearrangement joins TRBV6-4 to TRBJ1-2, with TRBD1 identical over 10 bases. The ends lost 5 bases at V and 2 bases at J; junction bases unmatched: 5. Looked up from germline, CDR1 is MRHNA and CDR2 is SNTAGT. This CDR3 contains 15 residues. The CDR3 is CASSRGTGENYGYTF. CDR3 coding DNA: TGTGCCAGCAGTCGAGGGACAGGGGAAAACTATGGCTACACCTTC.

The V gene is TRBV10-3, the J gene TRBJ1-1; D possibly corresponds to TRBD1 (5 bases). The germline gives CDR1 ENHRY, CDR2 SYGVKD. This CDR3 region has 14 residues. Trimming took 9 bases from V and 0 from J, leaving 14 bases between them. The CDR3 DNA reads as TGTGCCATATCCCCGGGACGGATGAACACTGAAGCTTTCTTT. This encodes CAISPGRMNTEAFF.

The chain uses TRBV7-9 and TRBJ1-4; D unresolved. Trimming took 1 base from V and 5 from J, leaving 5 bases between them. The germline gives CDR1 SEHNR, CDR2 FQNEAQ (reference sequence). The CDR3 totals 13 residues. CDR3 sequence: CASSLGQNEKLFF. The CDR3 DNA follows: TGTGCCAGCAGCTTAGGGCAGAATGAAAAACTGTTTTTT.

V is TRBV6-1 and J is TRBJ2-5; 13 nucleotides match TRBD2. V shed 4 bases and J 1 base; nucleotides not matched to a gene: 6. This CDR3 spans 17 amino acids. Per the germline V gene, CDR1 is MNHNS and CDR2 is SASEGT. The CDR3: CASSVTSGGVFQETQYF. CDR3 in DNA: TGTGCCAGCAGTGTAACTAGCGGGGGGGTTTTCCAAGAGACCCAGTACTTC.

CDR3 in DNA: TGTGCCAGCTCACCACTCGTGGGGTCCTACAATGAGCAGTTCTTC. Translating it yields CASSPLVGSYNEQFF. The rearrangement links TRBV18 to TRBJ2-1; D gene ambiguous. Looked up from germline, CDR1 is KGHSH and CDR2 is LQKENI. V shed 1 base and J shed 1 base, with 8 bases lying between them. This CDR3 is 15 amino acids long.

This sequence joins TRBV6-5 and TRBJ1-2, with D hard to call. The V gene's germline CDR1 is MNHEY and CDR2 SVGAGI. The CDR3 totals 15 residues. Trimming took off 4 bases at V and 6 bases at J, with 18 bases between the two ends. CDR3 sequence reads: CASSSRKGGRDGYTF. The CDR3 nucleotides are TGTGCCAGCAGTTCCCGGAAGGGAGGGAGGGATGGCTACACCTTC.

CDR3 in amino acids: CASSFGLAGVSYNEQFF. DNA for the CDR3: TGCGCCAGCAGCTTCGGACTAGCGGGGGTCTCCTACAATGAGCAGTTCTTC. The genes are TRBV5-1 and TRBJ2-1; the match to TRBD2 covers 13 bases. From germline, CDR1 is SGHRS and CDR2 YFSETQ. This CDR3 contains 17 residues. V trimming: 2 bases; J trimming: 0 bases; junction bases outside the gene matches: 2.

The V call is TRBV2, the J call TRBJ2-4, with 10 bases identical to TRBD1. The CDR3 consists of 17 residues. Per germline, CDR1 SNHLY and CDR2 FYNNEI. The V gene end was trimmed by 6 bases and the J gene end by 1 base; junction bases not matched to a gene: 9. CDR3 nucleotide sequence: TGTGCCAGCAGGGCCGGGACAGGGGTTCGGGCCAAAAACATTCAGTACTTC. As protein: CASRAGTGVRAKNIQYF.

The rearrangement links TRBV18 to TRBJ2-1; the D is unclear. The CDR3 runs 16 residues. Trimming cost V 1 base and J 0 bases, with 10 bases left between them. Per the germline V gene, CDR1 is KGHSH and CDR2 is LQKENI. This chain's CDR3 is CASSPLSYSSYNEQFF. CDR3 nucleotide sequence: TGTGCCAGCTCACCACTTAGCTATAGCTCCTACAATGAGCAGTTCTTC.